This TCR beta chain appears in the sequencing data of a study of shared clonotypes between healthy human individuals. Only CD45RO-negative cells positively selected for CCR7 counted as naive CD8 cells, so terminally differentiated effector memory CD45RA+ cells were excluded. Healthy adults negative for HIV, lacking recent acute infections or vaccinations, served as donors. Sequenced by immunoSEQ multiplex PCR; TCRdb stores in-frame clones only, minus some. Altogether about 2.1 million clones are present, 85% to 95% being singletons, with the ten largest covering 1.5% to 2%. The CDR3 contains 14 residues. V was trimmed by 3 bases and J by 2 bases, leaving 12 bases between them. Germline V gene sequence: CDR1 SGHNT, CDR2 YYREEE (reference sequence).

This receptor was taken from a man aged 18 to 29 in good health. Some clones in this sample may be carry-over from other donors' samples. This sequence joins TRBV5-4 and TRBJ2-7, with D unclear. Sequencing was done on a sample of naive CD8+ T cells from PBMCs. This CDR3 reads CASSSLSETYEQYF. Written as DNA, the CDR3 is TGTGCCAGCAGCTCCCTCTCTGAGACCTACGAGCAGTACTTC.